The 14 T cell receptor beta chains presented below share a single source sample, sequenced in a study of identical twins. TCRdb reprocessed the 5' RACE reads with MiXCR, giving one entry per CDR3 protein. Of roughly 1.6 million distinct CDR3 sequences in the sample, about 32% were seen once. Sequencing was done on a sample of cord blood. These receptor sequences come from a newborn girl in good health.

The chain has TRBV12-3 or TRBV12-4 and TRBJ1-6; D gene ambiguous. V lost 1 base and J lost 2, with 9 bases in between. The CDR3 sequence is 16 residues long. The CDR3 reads CASSLDGRTYNSPLHF. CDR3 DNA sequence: TGTGCCAGCAGTTTAGACGGCAGGACCTATAATTCACCCCTCCACTTT.

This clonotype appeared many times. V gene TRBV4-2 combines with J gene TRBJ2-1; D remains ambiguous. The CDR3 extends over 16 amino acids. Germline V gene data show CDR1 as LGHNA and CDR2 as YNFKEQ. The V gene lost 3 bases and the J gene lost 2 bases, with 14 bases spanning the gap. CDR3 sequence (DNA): TGTGCCAGCAGCCAGGACGCAGTCCCCGCCTACAATGAGCAGTTCTTC. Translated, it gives CASSQDAVPAYNEQFF.

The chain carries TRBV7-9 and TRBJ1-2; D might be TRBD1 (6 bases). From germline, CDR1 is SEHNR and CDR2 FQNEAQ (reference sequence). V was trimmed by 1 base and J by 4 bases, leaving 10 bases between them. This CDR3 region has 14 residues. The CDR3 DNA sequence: TGTGCCAGCAGCTTAGGAGGGACACCCTATGGCTACACCTTC. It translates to CASSLGGTPYGYTF.

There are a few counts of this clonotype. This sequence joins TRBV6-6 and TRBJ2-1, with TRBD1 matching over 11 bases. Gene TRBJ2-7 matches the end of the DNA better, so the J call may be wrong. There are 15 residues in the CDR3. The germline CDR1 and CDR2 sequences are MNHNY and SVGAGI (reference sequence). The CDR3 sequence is CASSYWTGGYNEQYF. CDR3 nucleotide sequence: TGTGCCAGCAGTTACTGGACAGGGGGCTACAATGAGCAGTACTTC.

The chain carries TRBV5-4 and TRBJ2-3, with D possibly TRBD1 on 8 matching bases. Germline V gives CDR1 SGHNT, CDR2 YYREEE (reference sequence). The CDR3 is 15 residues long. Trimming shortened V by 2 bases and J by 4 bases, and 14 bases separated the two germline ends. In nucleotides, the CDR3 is TGTGCCAGCAGCTTCCGGACAGGGAGGGCAGATACGCAGTATTTT. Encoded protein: CASSFRTGRADTQYF.

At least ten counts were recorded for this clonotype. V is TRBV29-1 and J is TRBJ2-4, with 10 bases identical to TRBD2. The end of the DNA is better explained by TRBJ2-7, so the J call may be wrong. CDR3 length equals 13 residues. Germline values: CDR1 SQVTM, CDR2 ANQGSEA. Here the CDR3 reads CSVEPSGRGEQYF. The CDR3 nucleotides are TGCAGCGTTGAACCTAGCGGGAGAGGCGAGCAGTACTTC.

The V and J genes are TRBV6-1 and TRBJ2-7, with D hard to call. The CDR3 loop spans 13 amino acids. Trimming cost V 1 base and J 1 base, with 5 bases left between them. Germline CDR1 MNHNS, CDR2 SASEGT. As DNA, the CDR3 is TGTGCCAGCAGTGAAGAACAGTCCTACGAGCAGTACTTC. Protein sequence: CASSEEQSYEQYF.

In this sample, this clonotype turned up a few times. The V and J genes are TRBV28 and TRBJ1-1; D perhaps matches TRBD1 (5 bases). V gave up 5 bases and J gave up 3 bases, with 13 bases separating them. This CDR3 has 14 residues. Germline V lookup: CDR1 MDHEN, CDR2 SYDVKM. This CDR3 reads CASSVDSLYTEAFF. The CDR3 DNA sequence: TGTGCCAGCAGTGTCGACAGCCTCTACACTGAAGCTTTCTTT.

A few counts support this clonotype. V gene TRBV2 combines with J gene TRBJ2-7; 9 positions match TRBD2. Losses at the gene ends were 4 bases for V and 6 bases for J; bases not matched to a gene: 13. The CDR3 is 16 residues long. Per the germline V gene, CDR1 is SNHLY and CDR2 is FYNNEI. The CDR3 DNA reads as TGTGCCAGCAGTGTGCACGGGACTAGCTATTCGAGCGAGCAGTACTTC. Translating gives CASSVHGTSYSSEQYF.

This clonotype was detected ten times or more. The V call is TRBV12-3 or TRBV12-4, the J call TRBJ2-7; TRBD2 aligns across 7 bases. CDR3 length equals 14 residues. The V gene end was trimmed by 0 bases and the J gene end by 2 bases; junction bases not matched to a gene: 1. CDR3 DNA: TGTGCCAGCAGTTTAGCGGGAGGGCCCTACGAGCAGTACTTC. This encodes CASSLAGGPYEQYF.

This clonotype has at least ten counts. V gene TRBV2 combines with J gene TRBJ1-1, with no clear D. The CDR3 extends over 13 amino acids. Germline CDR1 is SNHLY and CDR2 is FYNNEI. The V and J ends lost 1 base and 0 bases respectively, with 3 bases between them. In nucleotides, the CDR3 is TGTGCCAGCAGTGAAGGGGTGAACACTGAAGCTTTCTTT. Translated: CASSEGVNTEAFF.

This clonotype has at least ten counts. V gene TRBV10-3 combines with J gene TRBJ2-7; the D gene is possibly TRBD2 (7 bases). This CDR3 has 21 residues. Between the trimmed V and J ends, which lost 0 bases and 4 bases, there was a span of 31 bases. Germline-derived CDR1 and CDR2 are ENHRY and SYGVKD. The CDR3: CAISESILPGHPGTTEYEQYF. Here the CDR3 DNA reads TGTGCCATCAGTGAGTCGATACTACCGGGACACCCCGGGACTACTGAATACGAGCAGTACTTC.

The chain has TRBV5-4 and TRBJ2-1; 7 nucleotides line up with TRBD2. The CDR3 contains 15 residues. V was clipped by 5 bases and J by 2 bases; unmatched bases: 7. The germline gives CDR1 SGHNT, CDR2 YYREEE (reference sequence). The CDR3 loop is CASSPGTNPYNEQFF. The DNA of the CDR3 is TGTGCCAGCAGTCCCGGGACTAACCCCTACAATGAGCAGTTCTTC.

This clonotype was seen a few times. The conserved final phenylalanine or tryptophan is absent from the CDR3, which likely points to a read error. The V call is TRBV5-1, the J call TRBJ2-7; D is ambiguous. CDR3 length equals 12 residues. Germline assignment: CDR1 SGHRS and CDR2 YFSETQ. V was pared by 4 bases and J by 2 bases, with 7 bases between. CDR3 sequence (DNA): TGCGCCAGCAGCCCTGACACCTACGAGCAGTACTTA. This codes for CASSPDTYEQYL.